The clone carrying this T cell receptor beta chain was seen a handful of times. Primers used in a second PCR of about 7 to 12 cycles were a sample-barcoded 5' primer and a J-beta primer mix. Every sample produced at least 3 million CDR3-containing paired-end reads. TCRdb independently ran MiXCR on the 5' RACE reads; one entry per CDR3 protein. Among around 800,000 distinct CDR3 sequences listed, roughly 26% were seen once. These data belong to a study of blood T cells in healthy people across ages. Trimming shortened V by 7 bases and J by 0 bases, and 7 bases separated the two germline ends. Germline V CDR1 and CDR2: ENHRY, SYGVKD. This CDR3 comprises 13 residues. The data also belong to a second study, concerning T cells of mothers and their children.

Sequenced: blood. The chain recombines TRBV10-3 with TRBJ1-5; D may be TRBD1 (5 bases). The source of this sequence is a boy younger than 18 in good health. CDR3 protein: CAIKGDSNQPQHF. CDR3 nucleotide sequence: TGTGCCATCAAAGGGGATAGCAATCAGCCCCAGCATTTT.